This T cell receptor beta chain was observed in a study of blood T cell repertoires in COVID-19. V lost 5 bases, J lost 6 bases, and 9 bases stayed unmatched. Per germline, CDR1 LNHDA and CDR2 SQIVND (reference sequence). CDR3 length equals 15 residues. The repertoire was sequenced with immunoSEQ multiplex PCR; TCRdb's copy has only in-frame clones and lacks some. The sample lists some 99,000 clones, roughly 84% occurring once. The sample holds a few counts of this clone. The chain joins TRBV19 to TRBJ1-1; 10 positions agree with TRBD1. The receptor comes from a woman aged 60-75 years in a cohort sampled during active or convalescent COVID-19. Sequenced input: peripheral blood. CDR3 DNA sequence: TGTGCCAGTAGTCCCTCGACAGGGGGCGCCGCTGAAGCTTTCTTT. It specifies CASSPSTGGAAEAFF. Full variable domain (missing parts from reference TRBV19 and TRBJ1-1): DGGITQSPKYLFRKEGQNVTLSCEQNLNHDAMYWYRQDPGQGLRLIYYSQIVNDFQKGDIAEGYSVSREKKESFPLTVTSAQKNPTAFYLCASSPSTGGAAEAFFGQGTRLTVV.